A selection of T cell receptor beta chains follows, all from one sample in a study of early T cells in non-severe SARS-CoV-2 infection. MiXCR, applied by TCRdb to the 5' RACE reads, yields one record per CDR3 protein. The repertoire consists of 35,000 to 45,000 distinct CDR3 sequences, with approximately 7.9% occurring once and the leading ten covering 12%. The specimen comprised whole blood, sampled at baseline. The source of these receptors is an adult who was a healthcare worker with PCR-confirmed SARS-CoV-2 infection or an uninfected control (not recorded which). CDR3s include the opening cysteine and the closing phenylalanine or tryptophan. The D gene is left open where the match is weak. Rows may omit the clone size; those that give it use once, few, many or a size class.

j_call d_call v_call clone_size cdr3_nt cdr3_aa
TRBJ2-3 TRBD2 TRBV20-1 many TGCAGTGCTAGACGTAGCGGGGCCACAGATACGCAGTATTTT CSARRSGATDTQYF
TRBJ1-1 TRBD1 TRBV5-1 NA TGCGCCAGCAGCTCCGGGACAGACAACACTGAAGCTTTCTTT CASSSGTDNTEAFF
TRBJ2-7 TRBD1 TRBV20-1 many TGCAGTGCTAGAGAAGACAGGGACTACGAGCAGTACTTC CSAREDRDYEQYF
TRBJ2-7 TRBD1 TRBV9 few TGTGCCAGCAGCGTCCTCGACAGGGGGCCTGGCGAGCAGTACTTC CASSVLDRGPGEQYF
TRBJ1-5 NA TRBV15 many TGTGCCACCAGCTCCGACGGAGTTAGCAATCAGCCCCAGCATTTT CATSSDGVSNQPQHF
TRBJ2-1 NA TRBV12-3/TRBV12-4 NA TGTGCCAGCACCCTTTCAGACAGGCCCCAGCAGTTCTTC CASTLSDRPQQFF
TRBJ1-6 NA TRBV9 many TGTGCCAGCAGCGTCGACTCCGGCCGGAATTCACCCCTCCACTTT CASSVDSGRNSPLHF
TRBJ1-2 NA TRBV11-2 few TGTGCCAGCAGTTCCTGGGGATCTTCGAACTATGGCTACACCTTC CASSSWGSSNYGYTF
TRBJ2-7 TRBD2 TRBV7-2 NA TGTGCCAGCAGCTTACTTAGCGGGGGAGCCTACGAGCAGTACTTC CASSLLSGGAYEQYF
TRBJ1-5 TRBD1 TRBV11-2 many TGTGCCAGCAGCTTAGAAGGGGGCAAGTTACAGCCCCAGCATTTT CASSLEGGKLQPQHF
TRBJ1-2 NA TRBV2 few TGTGCCAGCAGTGAGGGGCACAGCTATGGCTACACCTTC CASSEGHSYGYTF
TRBJ2-7 NA TRBV11-2 NA TGTGCCAGCAGCTTGCTAGTCTACGAGCAGTACTTC CASSLLVYEQYF
TRBJ1-3 TRBD1 TRBV7-6 NA TGTGCCAGCAGCTTAGAGACAGGGAAGATAACTGGAAACACCATATATTTT CASSLETGKITGNTIYF
TRBJ2-7 NA TRBV12-3/TRBV12-4 few TGTGCCAGCAGTCCCAAGGATAGCTACGAGCAGTACTTC CASSPKDSYEQYF
TRBJ2-2 NA TRBV28 many TGTGCCAGCGACACGATGAACACCGGGGAGCTGTTTTTT CASDTMNTGELFF
TRBJ2-7 NA TRBV30 many TGTGCCTGGAGGGTGCAGGGCAGGATCGAGCAGTACTTC CAWRVQGRIEQYF
TRBJ2-2 NA TRBV12-3/TRBV12-4 few TGTGCCAGCAGTTTAACGGGTGTCCTGCCCGGGGAGCTGTTTTTT CASSLTGVLPGELFF
TRBJ2-1 TRBD2 TRBV10-2 NA TGCGCCAGCAGGGAACTAGCGGGGGTTTACAATGAGCAGTTCTTC CASRELAGVYNEQFF
TRBJ2-2 NA TRBV2 few TGTGCCAGCAGTAGAGACGGAAAACCCACCGGGGAGCTGTTTTTT CASSRDGKPTGELFF
TRBJ2-2 TRBD1 TRBV19 NA TGTGCCAGTAGGCCACCGGGACAGACAAACACCGGGGAGCTGTTTTTT CASRPPGQTNTGELFF
TRBJ2-1 TRBD1 TRBV28 many TGTGCCAGCAGTTCCGCCGGGACAGGGCGGCGCAATGAGCAGTTCTTC CASSSAGTGRRNEQFF
TRBJ2-5 NA TRBV7-2 few TGTGCCAGCAGCTTACATCCGGAGACCCAGTACTTC CASSLHPETQYF
TRBJ2-1 TRBD2 TRBV5-5 few TGTGCCAGCAGCCCCTGGACTAGCGGGGGGAGTGAGCAGTTCTTC CASSPWTSGGSEQFF